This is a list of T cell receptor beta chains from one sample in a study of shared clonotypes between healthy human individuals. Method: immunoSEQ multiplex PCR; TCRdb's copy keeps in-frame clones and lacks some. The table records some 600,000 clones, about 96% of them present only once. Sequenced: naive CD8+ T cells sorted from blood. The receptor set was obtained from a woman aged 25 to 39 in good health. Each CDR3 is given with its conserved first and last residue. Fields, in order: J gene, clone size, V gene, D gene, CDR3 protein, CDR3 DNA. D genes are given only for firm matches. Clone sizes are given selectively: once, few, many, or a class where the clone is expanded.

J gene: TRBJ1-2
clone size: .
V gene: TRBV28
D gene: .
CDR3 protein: CASSFAHSAYGYTF
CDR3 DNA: TGTGCCAGCAGTTTCGCGCACAGCGCCTATGGCTACACCTTC

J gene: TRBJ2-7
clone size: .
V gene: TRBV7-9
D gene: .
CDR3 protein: CASSSEGEQYF
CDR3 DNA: TGTGCCAGCAGCTCTGAGGGCGAGCAGTACTTC

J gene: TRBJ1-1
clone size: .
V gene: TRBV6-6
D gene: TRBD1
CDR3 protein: CASISGQGGTEAFF
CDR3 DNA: TGTGCCAGCATTTCGGGACAGGGTGGCACTGAAGCTTTCTTT

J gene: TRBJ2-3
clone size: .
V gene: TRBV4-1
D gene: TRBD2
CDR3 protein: CASSQIAGGTDTQYF
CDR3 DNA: TGCGCCAGCAGCCAAATAGCGGGAGGCACAGATACGCAGTATTTT

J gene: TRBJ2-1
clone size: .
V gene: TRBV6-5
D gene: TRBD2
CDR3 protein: CASSYSTGGEQFF
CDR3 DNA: TGTGCCAGCAGTTACTCCACGGGAGGTGAGCAGTTCTTC

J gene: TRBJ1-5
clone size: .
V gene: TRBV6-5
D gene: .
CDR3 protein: CASSPTDSSNQPQHF
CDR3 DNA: TGTGCCAGCAGCCCTACCGACAGTAGCAATCAGCCCCAGCATTTT

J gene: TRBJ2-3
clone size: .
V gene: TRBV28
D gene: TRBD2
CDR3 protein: CASSPTRLARDTQYF
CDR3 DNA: TGTGCCAGCAGTCCCACTAGACTAGCGAGAGATACGCAGTATTTT

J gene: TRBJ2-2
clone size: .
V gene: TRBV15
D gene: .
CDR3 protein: CATSREGNTGELFF
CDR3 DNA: TGTGCCACCAGCAGAGAAGGGAACACCGGGGAGCTGTTTTTT

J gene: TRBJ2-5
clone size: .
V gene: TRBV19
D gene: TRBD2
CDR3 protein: CASSLSSGILLETQYF
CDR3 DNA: TGTGCCAGTAGTCTTTCTAGCGGGATACTCCTCGAGACCCAGTACTTC

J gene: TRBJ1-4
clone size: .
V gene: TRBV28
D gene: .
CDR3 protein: CASSFVGGKLFF
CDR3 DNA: TGTGCCAGCAGTTTCGTAGGAGGAAAACTGTTTTTT

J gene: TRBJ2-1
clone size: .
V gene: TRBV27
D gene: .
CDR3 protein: CASSFGGNEQFF
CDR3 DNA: TGTGCCAGCAGTTTCGGGGGAAATGAGCAGTTCTTC

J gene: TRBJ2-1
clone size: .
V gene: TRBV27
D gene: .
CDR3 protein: CASSLAQGEFYNEQFF
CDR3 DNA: TGTGCCAGCAGTTTAGCTCAGGGAGAATTCTACAATGAGCAGTTCTTC

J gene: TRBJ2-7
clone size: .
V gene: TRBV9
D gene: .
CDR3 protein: CASSVGGSPWFDEQYF
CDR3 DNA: TGTGCCAGCAGCGTAGGTGGTAGTCCCTGGTTCGACGAGCAGTACTTC

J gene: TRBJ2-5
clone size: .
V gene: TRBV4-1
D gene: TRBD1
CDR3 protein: CASSARTGVQETQYF
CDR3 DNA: TGCGCCAGCAGCGCTCGGACAGGAGTCCAAGAGACCCAGTACTTC

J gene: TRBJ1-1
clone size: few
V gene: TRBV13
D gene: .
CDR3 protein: CASSFMNTEAFF
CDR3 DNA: TGTGCCAGCAGCTTCATGAACACTGAAGCTTTCTTT

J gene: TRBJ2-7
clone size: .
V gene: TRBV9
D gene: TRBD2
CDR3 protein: CASSVGSGRYEQYF
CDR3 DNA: TGTGCCAGCAGCGTAGGTAGCGGGAGGTACGAGCAGTACTTC

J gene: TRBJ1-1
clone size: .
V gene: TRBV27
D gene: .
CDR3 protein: CASSLGVGANTEAFF
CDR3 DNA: TGTGCCAGCAGTTTAGGGGTCGGGGCGAACACTGAAGCTTTCTTT

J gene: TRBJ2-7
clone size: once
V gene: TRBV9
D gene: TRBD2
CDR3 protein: CASSVPVPGREPSYEQYF
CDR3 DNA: TGTGCCAGCAGCGTCCCGGTTCCGGGGCGGGAGCCCTCCTACGAGCAGTACTTC

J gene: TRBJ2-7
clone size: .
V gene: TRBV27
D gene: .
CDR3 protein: CASSFRRNSAYEQYF
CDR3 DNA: TGTGCCAGCAGTTTTCGAAGGAACTCTGCCTACGAGCAGTACTTC

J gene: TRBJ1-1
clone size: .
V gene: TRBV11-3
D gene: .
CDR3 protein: CASSRSRDGYHEAFF
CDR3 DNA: TGTGCCAGCAGCCGGAGCCGGGACGGCTATCACGAAGCTTTCTTT